This TCR beta chain was recorded in a study of cytomegalovirus exposure and HLA in healthy donors. Healthy bone marrow donors made up the donor group. This CDR3 comprises 15 residues. Looked up from germline, CDR1 is LGHNA and CDR2 is YNFKEQ. J lost 4 bases, V lost 0 bases, and 3 bases had no gene match. 60 Vbeta and 13 Jbeta primers were used in PCR. In the authors' workflow: The authors later counted roughly 79 million unique TCR beta chains, some 11 million of them shared. Sequencing was performed with immunoSEQ multiplex PCR; in TCRdb, only in-frame clones are kept and a portion is missing. V, J and clone size derive from that table, while D and trimming were established from the DNA sequence. Of 160,000 or so clones in the sample, over 75% were seen once. Points on this clone: Its specificity is not known.

The study's findings and limits: Exclusion applied to some V segments, including TRBV6-2 and TRBV6-3, as they were indistinguishable. Across donors, presence/absence analyses took sequencing depth to be roughly uniform.

The TCR originated in a woman aged 30 to 39 in good health and CMV-seronegative. The sample comprised PBMCs. The chain employs TRBV4-2 and TRBJ1-5; 7 nucleotides line up with TRBD1. DNA of the CDR3: TGTGCCAGCAGCCAAGAGGGACAGCAAAATCAGCCCCAGCATTTT. This sequence encodes CASSQEGQQNQPQHF.